These T cell receptor beta chains were read from a single sample in a study of blood T cell repertoires in COVID-19. TCRdb's copy holds only in-frame clones and misses some; the assay was immunoSEQ multiplex PCR. The table records 200,000 to 250,000 clones, around 80% of them present only once. Sequenced input: peripheral blood. The source is a woman older than 75 with active or convalescent COVID-19. Both conserved end residues are part of each CDR3. The D gene is left open where the match is weak. Clone sizes are given selectively: once, few, many, or a class where the clone is expanded.

j_gene: TRBJ2-1; d_gene: TRBD2; v_gene: TRBV6-5; abundance: -; CDR3aa: CASRVGGGSYNEQFF; CDR3nt: TGTGCCAGCAGGGTAGGCGGGGGCTCCTACAATGAGCAGTTCTTC
j_gene: TRBJ1-3; d_gene: TRBD1; v_gene: TRBV5-1; abundance: -; CDR3aa: CASSLGQGATGNTIYF; CDR3nt: TGCGCCAGCAGCTTGGGACAGGGGGCGACTGGAAACACCATATATTTT
j_gene: TRBJ2-3; d_gene: -; v_gene: TRBV2; abundance: once; CDR3aa: CASRSTDTQYF; CDR3nt: TGTGCCAGCAGATCAACAGATACGCAGTATTTT
j_gene: TRBJ1-2; d_gene: -; v_gene: TRBV3-1/TRBV3-2; abundance: -; CDR3aa: CASSQFLGGSYGYTF; CDR3nt: TGTGCCAGCAGCCAATTCCTGGGGGGTAGCTATGGCTACACCTTC
j_gene: TRBJ2-3; d_gene: -; v_gene: TRBV7-2; abundance: -; CDR3aa: CASSLEGGNRARTQYF; CDR3nt: TGTGCCAGCAGCTTAGAAGGCGGTAACAGGGCCAGAACGCAGTATTTT
j_gene: TRBJ1-6; d_gene: TRBD1; v_gene: TRBV28; abundance: few; CDR3aa: CASSPGGQGTTYNSPLHF; CDR3nt: TGTGCCAGCAGCCCGGGGGGACAGGGGACGACTTATAATTCACCCCTCCACTTT
j_gene: TRBJ2-5; d_gene: -; v_gene: TRBV5-4; abundance: few; CDR3aa: CASSLEPARRETQYF; CDR3nt: TGTGCCAGCAGCTTGGAACCTGCCAGGCGAGAGACCCAGTACTTC
j_gene: TRBJ2-1; d_gene: TRBD2; v_gene: TRBV2; abundance: -; CDR3aa: CASFEAGGNEQFF; CDR3nt: TGTGCCAGCTTTGAGGCGGGAGGTAATGAGCAGTTCTTC
j_gene: TRBJ2-1; d_gene: -; v_gene: TRBV5-1; abundance: -; CDR3aa: CASSFTSVEGDEQFF; CDR3nt: TGCGCCAGCAGCTTCACCTCGGTCGAAGGGGATGAGCAGTTCTTC
j_gene: TRBJ2-5; d_gene: TRBD1; v_gene: TRBV9; abundance: once; CDR3aa: CASSVSTGGLGGETQYF; CDR3nt: TGTGCCAGCAGCGTATCAACAGGGGGCCTTGGCGGAGAGACCCAGTACTTC
j_gene: TRBJ1-1; d_gene: TRBD1; v_gene: TRBV5-4; abundance: few; CDR3aa: CASSKPGTGMNTEAFF; CDR3nt: TGTGCCAGCAGTAAACCCGGGACAGGGATGAACACTGAAGCTTTCTTT
j_gene: TRBJ1-3; d_gene: -; v_gene: TRBV7-2; abundance: -; CDR3aa: CASSQGGGPAAGNTIYF; CDR3nt: TGTGCCAGCAGCCAAGGGGGGGGCCCCGCAGCTGGAAACACCATATATTTT
j_gene: TRBJ1-1; d_gene: -; v_gene: TRBV15; abundance: many; CDR3aa: CATSRDQRTDEAFF; CDR3nt: TGTGCCACCAGCAGAGATCAAAGGACAGATGAAGCTTTCTTT
j_gene: TRBJ2-5; d_gene: TRBD2; v_gene: TRBV11-2; abundance: -; CDR3aa: CASSSGLAGGETQYF; CDR3nt: TGTGCCAGCAGCTCGGGACTAGCGGGAGGAGAGACCCAGTACTTC
j_gene: TRBJ2-7; d_gene: TRBD2; v_gene: TRBV12-3/TRBV12-4; abundance: -; CDR3aa: CASSLAGVYEQYF; CDR3nt: TGTGCCAGCAGTCTAGCGGGAGTGTACGAGCAGTACTTC
j_gene: TRBJ2-7; d_gene: -; v_gene: TRBV15; abundance: -; CDR3aa: CATSRGQVWGEQYF; CDR3nt: TGTGCCACCAGCAGAGGACAGGTGTGGGGCGAGCAGTACTTC
j_gene: TRBJ2-5; d_gene: -; v_gene: TRBV5-1; abundance: -; CDR3aa: CASSFLQETQYF; CDR3nt: TGCGCCAGCAGCTTTTTACAAGAGACCCAGTACTTC
j_gene: TRBJ2-7; d_gene: -; v_gene: TRBV7-2; abundance: -; CDR3aa: CASTRRNEQYF; CDR3nt: TGTGCCAGCACCCGGCGGAACGAGCAGTACTTC
j_gene: TRBJ1-2; d_gene: TRBD1; v_gene: TRBV6-5; abundance: -; CDR3aa: CASGAGTGGYGYTF; CDR3nt: TGTGCCAGCGGGGCCGGGACAGGGGGCTATGGCTACACCTTC
j_gene: TRBJ2-1; d_gene: TRBD1; v_gene: TRBV4-1; abundance: -; CDR3aa: CASRTGISYNEQFF; CDR3nt: TGCGCCAGCAGGACAGGGATTTCGTACAATGAGCAGTTCTTC
j_gene: TRBJ2-2; d_gene: TRBD1; v_gene: TRBV9; abundance: -; CDR3aa: CASQPGTANTGELFF; CDR3nt: TGTGCCAGCCAGCCCGGGACAGCGAACACCGGGGAGCTGTTTTTT
j_gene: TRBJ2-7; d_gene: TRBD1; v_gene: TRBV11-2; abundance: -; CDR3aa: CASSLLRDRGYEQYF; CDR3nt: TGTGCCAGCAGCTTACTCCGGGACAGGGGCTATGAGCAGTACTTC
j_gene: TRBJ2-3; d_gene: TRBD1; v_gene: TRBV3-1/TRBV3-2; abundance: -; CDR3aa: CASSRQGSDTQYF; CDR3nt: TGTGCCAGCAGCCGACAGGGCTCAGATACGCAGTATTTT
j_gene: TRBJ2-1; d_gene: -; v_gene: TRBV28; abundance: few; CDR3aa: CASKKTEGNEQFF; CDR3nt: TGTGCCAGCAAAAAGACAGAAGGCAATGAGCAGTTCTTC
j_gene: TRBJ2-6; d_gene: -; v_gene: TRBV27; abundance: -; CDR3aa: CASRPLIDSQGANVLTF; CDR3nt: TGTGCCAGCAGGCCTCTGATTGACAGTCAAGGGGCCAACGTCCTGACTTTC
j_gene: TRBJ2-3; d_gene: TRBD2; v_gene: TRBV2; abundance: few; CDR3aa: CATRAGGSGTQYF; CDR3nt: TGTGCCACTCGAGCGGGAGGGTCAGGTACGCAGTATTTT
j_gene: TRBJ1-5; d_gene: TRBD1; v_gene: TRBV3-1/TRBV3-2; abundance: -; CDR3aa: CASGFTGAGQPQHF; CDR3nt: TGTGCCAGCGGGTTCACAGGGGCCGGGCAGCCCCAGCATTTT
j_gene: TRBJ2-6; d_gene: -; v_gene: TRBV29-1; abundance: -; CDR3aa: CSVRLSSGANVLTF; CDR3nt: TGCAGCGTCAGGCTTTCATCAGGGGCCAACGTCCTGACTTTC
j_gene: TRBJ2-2; d_gene: -; v_gene: TRBV7-3; abundance: -; CDR3aa: CASSFSTGELFF; CDR3nt: TGTGCCAGCAGCTTTAGTACCGGGGAGCTGTTTTTT
j_gene: TRBJ2-1; d_gene: -; v_gene: TRBV18; abundance: -; CDR3aa: CASSPRAFSSYNEQFF; CDR3nt: TGTGCCAGCTCACCGCGGGCGTTTAGCTCCTACAATGAGCAGTTCTTC
j_gene: TRBJ2-3; d_gene: TRBD2; v_gene: TRBV6-2/TRBV6-3; abundance: -; CDR3aa: CASSPLGAGGRLGPDTQYF; CDR3nt: TGTGCCAGCAGTCCCCTAGGAGCGGGGGGGCGGTTAGGGCCAGATACGCAGTATTTT
j_gene: TRBJ1-4; d_gene: TRBD1; v_gene: TRBV9; abundance: -; CDR3aa: CASSVGQGRGEKLFF; CDR3nt: TGTGCCAGCAGCGTAGGACAGGGGCGAGGGGAAAAACTGTTTTTT
j_gene: TRBJ2-1; d_gene: TRBD2; v_gene: TRBV29-1; abundance: -; CDR3aa: CSVEGLAGREQFF; CDR3nt: TGCAGCGTGGAGGGACTAGCGGGACGGGAGCAGTTCTTC
j_gene: TRBJ2-4; d_gene: TRBD2; v_gene: TRBV5-1; abundance: -; CDR3aa: CASSPSGKNIQYF; CDR3nt: TGCGCCAGCAGCCCTAGCGGGAAAAACATTCAGTACTTC